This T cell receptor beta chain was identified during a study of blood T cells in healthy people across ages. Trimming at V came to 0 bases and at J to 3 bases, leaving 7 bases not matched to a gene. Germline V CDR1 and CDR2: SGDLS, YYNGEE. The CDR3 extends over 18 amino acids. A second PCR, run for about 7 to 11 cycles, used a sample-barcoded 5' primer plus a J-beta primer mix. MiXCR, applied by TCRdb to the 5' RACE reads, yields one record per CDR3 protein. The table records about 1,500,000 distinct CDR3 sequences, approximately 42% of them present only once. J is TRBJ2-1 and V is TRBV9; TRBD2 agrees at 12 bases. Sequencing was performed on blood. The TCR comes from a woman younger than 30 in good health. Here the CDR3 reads CASSVDPSGRGRYNEQFF. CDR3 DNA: TGTGCCAGCAGCGTAGATCCTAGCGGGAGGGGACGCTACAATGAGCAGTTCTTC.